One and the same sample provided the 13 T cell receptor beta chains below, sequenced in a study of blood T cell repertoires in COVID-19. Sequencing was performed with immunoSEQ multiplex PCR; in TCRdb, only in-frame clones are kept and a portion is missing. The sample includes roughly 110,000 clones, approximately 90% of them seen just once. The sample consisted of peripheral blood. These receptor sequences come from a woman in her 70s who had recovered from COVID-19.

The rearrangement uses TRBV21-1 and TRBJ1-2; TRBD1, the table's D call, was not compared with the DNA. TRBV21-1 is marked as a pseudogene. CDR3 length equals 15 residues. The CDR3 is CASSKVRQGNYGYTF. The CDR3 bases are TGTGCCAGCAGCAAAGTAAGGCAGGGCAACTATGGCTACACCTTC.

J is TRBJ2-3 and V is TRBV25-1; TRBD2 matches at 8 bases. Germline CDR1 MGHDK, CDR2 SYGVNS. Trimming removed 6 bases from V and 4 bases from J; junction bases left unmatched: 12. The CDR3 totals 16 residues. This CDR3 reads CASSDSPGLGSDTQYF. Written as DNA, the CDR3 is TGTGCCAGCAGCGACTCACCGGGACTAGGATCAGATACGCAGTATTTT.

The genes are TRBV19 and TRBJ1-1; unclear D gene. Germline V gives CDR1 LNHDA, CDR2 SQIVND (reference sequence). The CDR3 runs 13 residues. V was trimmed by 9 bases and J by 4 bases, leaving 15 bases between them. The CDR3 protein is CASALVSGTEAFF. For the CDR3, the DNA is TGTGCCAGCGCCCTAGTCTCGGGCACTGAAGCTTTCTTT.

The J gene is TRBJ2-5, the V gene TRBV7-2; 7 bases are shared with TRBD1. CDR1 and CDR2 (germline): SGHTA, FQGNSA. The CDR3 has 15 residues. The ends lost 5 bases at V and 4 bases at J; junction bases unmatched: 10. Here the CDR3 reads CASSNRQGRRETQYF. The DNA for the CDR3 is TGTGCCAGCAGCAACCGACAGGGACGTAGAGAGACCCAGTACTTC.

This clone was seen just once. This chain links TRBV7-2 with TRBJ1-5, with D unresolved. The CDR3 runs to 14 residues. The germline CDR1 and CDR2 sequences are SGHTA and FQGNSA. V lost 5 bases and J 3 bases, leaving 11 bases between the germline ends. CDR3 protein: CASSPYNINQPQHF. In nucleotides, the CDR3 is TGTGCCAGCAGCCCATACAACATCAATCAGCCCCAGCATTTT.

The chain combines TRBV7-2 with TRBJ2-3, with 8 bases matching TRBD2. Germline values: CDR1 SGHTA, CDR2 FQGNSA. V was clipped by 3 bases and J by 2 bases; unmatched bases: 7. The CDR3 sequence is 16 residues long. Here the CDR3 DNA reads TGTGCCAGCAGCTTCGATAGCGGGGTCTCCACAGATACGCAGTATTTT. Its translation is CASSFDSGVSTDTQYF. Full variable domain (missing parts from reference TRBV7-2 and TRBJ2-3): GAGVSQSPSNKVTEKGKDVELRCDPISGHTALYWYRQSLGQGLEFLIYFQGNSAPDKSGLPSDRFSAERTGGSVSTLTIQRTQQEDSAVYLCASSFDSGVSTDTQYFGPGTRLTVL.

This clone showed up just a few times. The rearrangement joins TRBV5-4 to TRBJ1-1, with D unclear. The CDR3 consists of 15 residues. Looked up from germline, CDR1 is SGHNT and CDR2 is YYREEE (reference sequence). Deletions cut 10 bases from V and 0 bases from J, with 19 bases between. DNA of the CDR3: TGTGCCCTCCGAGCCGGACCGGGAATGAACACTGAAGCTTTCTTT. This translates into CALRAGPGMNTEAFF.

DNA of the CDR3: TGTGCCATCAGTGGATGGAGTAGCGGGAGGATCGGGGCAGATACGCAGTATTTT. This translates into CAISGWSSGRIGADTQYF. The rearrangement links TRBV10-3 to TRBJ2-3; TRBD2 matches at 10 bases. This CDR3 is built from 18 residues. CDR1 and CDR2 from the germline V gene are ENHRY and SYGVKD. J gave up 4 bases and V 4 bases, and 14 bases lay outside the gene matches.

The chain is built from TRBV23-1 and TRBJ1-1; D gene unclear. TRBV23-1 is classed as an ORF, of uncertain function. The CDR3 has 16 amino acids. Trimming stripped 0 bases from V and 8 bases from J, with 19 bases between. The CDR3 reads CASSQSGEVACVEAFF. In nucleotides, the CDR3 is TGCGCCAGCAGTCAATCGGGAGAGGTGGCATGCGTGGAAGCTTTCTTT.

CDR3: CASSPGTIYGYTF. DNA for the CDR3: TGTGCCAGCAGTCCGGGGACTATCTATGGCTACACCTTC. The chain joins TRBV27 to TRBJ1-2, with D possibly matching TRBD1 (5 bases). Germline V gives CDR1 MNHEY, CDR2 SMNVEV (reference sequence). There are 13 residues in the CDR3. V shed 5 bases and J shed 4 bases, with 11 bases lying between them.

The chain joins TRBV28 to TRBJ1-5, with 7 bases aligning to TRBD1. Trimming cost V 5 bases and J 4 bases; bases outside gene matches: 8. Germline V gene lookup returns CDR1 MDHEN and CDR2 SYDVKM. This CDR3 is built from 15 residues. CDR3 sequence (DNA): TGTGCCAGCAGTCCGCGGGACAGACCAAATCAGCCCCAGCATTTT. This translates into CASSPRDRPNQPQHF.

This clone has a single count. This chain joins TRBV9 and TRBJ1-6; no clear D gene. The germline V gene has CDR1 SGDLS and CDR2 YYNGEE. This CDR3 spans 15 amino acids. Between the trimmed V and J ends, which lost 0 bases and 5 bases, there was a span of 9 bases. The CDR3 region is CASSVAAGNNSPLHF. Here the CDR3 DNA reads TGTGCCAGCAGCGTAGCGGCGGGGAATAATTCACCCCTCCACTTT. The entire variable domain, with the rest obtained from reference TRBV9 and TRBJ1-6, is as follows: DSGVTQTPKHLITATGQRVTLRCSPRSGDLSVYWYQQSLDQGLQFLIQYYNGEERAKGNILERFSAQQFPDLHSELNLSSLELGDSALYFCASSVAAGNNSPLHFGNGTRLTVT.

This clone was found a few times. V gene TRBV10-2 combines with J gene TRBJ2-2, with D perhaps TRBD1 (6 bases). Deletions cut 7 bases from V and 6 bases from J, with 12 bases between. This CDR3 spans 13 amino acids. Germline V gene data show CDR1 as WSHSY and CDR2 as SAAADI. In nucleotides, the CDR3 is TGCGCCAGCAAGCCCAGACAGGCCGGGGAGCTGTTTTTT. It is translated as CASKPRQAGELFF.